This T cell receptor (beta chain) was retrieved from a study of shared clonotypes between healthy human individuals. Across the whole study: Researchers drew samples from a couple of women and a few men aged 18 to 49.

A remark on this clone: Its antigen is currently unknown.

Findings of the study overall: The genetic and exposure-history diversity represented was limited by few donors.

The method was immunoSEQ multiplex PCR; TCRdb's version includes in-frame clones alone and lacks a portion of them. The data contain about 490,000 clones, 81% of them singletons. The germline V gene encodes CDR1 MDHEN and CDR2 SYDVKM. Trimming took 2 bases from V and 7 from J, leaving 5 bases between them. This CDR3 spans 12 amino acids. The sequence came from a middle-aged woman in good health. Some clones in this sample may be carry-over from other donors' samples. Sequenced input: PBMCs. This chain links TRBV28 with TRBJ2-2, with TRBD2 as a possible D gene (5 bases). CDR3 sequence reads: CASSLGGGELFF. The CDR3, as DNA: TGTGCCAGCAGTTTAGGAGGCGGGGAGCTGTTTTTT.